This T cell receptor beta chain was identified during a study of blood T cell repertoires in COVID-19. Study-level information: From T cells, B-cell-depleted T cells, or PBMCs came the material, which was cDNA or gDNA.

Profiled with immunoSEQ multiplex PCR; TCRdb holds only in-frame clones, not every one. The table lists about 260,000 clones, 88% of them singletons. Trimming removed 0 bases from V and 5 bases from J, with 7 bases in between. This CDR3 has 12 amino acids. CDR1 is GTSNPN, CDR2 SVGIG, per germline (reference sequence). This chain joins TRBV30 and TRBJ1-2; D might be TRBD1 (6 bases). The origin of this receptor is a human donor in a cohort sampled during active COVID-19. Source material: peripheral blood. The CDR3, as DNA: TGTGCCTGGAGTGTGGACAGTTATGGCTACACCTTC. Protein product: CAWSVDSYGYTF.